Listed here are 30 T cell receptor beta chains from one sample, sequenced in a study of immune cell composition in non-small cell lung cancer. Normal lung was sampled as far from the tumour as possible, at least 3 cm. Sequenced by immunoSEQ multiplex PCR; TCRdb stores in-frame clones only, minus some. The data contain about 2,500 clones, more than 65% of them singletons. The sequencing input was non-adjacent lung tissue. The receptors were sampled from a human donor with non-small cell lung cancer.

CDR3 amino acids: CASSMTTGVSSYNEQFF. CDR3 in DNA: TGTGCCAGTAGTATGACAACAGGGGTTAGCTCCTACAATGAGCAGTTCTTC. This chain connects TRBV19 to TRBJ2-1, with TRBD1 identical over 7 bases. This CDR3 spans 17 amino acids. With V trimmed by 3 bases and J by 0 bases, 8 bases remained unmatched. Germline values: CDR1 LNHDA, CDR2 SQIVND (reference sequence).

The CDR3 is CSASQAYEQYF. In nucleotides, the CDR3 is TGCAGTGCTAGCCAGGCGTACGAGCAGTACTTC. The J gene is TRBJ2-7, the V gene TRBV20-1; D not resolved. The CDR3 spans 11 residues. V shed 3 bases and J shed 4 bases, with 7 bases lying between them. Germline V gives CDR1 DFQATT, CDR2 SNEGSKA (reference sequence).

This chain links TRBV9 with TRBJ1-1, with D possibly TRBD1 on 5 matching bases. Germline-derived CDR1 and CDR2 are SGDLS and YYNGEE. V lost 4 bases and J lost 3, with 13 bases in between. The CDR3 totals 14 residues. The DNA of the CDR3 is TGTGCCAGCAGCCTCTCGTGGGGGGACACTGAAGCTTTCTTT. Protein product: CASSLSWGDTEAFF.

The rearrangement links TRBV7-2 to TRBJ2-3, with 11 bases matching TRBD2. The CDR3 is 16 amino acids. CDR1 and CDR2 from the germline V gene are SGHTA and FQGNSA. V lost 5 bases, J lost 4 bases, and 8 bases stayed unmatched. CDR3 sequence reads: CASSLYSGGAADTQYF. The CDR3 DNA is TGTGCCAGCAGCCTCTATAGCGGGGGGGCCGCAGATACGCAGTATTTT.

The V gene is TRBV14, the J gene TRBJ2-5; 14 nucleotides align to TRBD2. Germline-derived CDR1 and CDR2 are SGHDN and FVKESK. With 4 bases clipped from V and 5 bases from J, the junction kept 12 bases outside the gene matches. This CDR3 has 18 residues. CDR3 amino acids: CASSPPHGTSGGRETQYF. The CDR3 bases are TGTGCCAGCAGCCCCCCACACGGGACTAGCGGGGGCCGGGAGACCCAGTACTTC.

The V and J genes are TRBV9 and TRBJ2-5; D may be TRBD2 (5 bases). This CDR3 contains 14 residues. The germline gives CDR1 SGDLS, CDR2 YYNGEE. The germline V and J ends were trimmed by 0 bases and 0 bases, with 6 bases remaining between them. The CDR3 region has the DNA TGTGCCAGCAGCGTAGCGGGGTACCAAGAGACCCAGTACTTC. This codes for CASSVAGYQETQYF.

This chain joins TRBV7-9 and TRBJ1-2; D is undetermined. The CDR3 is 13 amino acids. Trimming took 5 bases from V and 2 from J, leaving 9 bases between them. Germline CDR1 is SEHNR and CDR2 is FQNEAQ (reference sequence). The DNA of the CDR3 is TGTGCCAGCAGCCTACCCTACAACTATGGCTACACCTTC. Translation: CASSLPYNYGYTF.

The chain couples TRBV30 to TRBJ1-1; D uncertain. The CDR3 length is 13 residues. Looked up from germline, CDR1 is GTSNPN and CDR2 is SVGIG (reference sequence). Trimming removed 0 bases at V and 4 bases at J, with 9 bases between. CDR3 sequence: CAWSVALSTEAFF. CDR3 coding DNA: TGTGCCTGGAGTGTAGCCCTGAGCACTGAAGCTTTCTTT.

V is TRBV30 and J is TRBJ1-4; D may be TRBD1 (6 bases). The V end was cut by 3 bases, the J end by 8 bases, with 22 bases between. This CDR3 spans 16 amino acids. Germline V lookup: CDR1 GTSNPN, CDR2 SVGIG (reference sequence). The CDR3 loop reads CAWRNRGGAVGEKLFF. The CDR3 nucleotides are TGTGCCTGGAGGAACCGTGGGGGGGCCGTAGGGGAAAAACTGTTTTTT.

The chain employs TRBV27 and TRBJ2-1; 9 bases align to TRBD2. Germline V gene data show CDR1 as MNHEY and CDR2 as SMNVEV (reference sequence). CDR3 length: 14 residues. V trimming: 10 bases; J trimming: 12 bases; junction bases outside the gene matches: 16. Here the CDR3 reads CATKRSSGALRQFF. The CDR3 DNA reads as TGTGCCACCAAGAGGTCTAGCGGGGCTTTAAGGCAGTTCTTC.

The genes are TRBV5-1 and TRBJ2-5; D may be TRBD2 (6 bases). This CDR3 spans 16 amino acids. Germline CDR1 and CDR2: SGHRS and YFSETQ. V shed 0 bases and J shed 2 bases, with 14 bases lying between them. The DNA of the CDR3 is TGCGCCAGCAGCTTGGCTGCGGGGTACCGGCAAGAGACCCAGTACTTC. Its translation: CASSLAAGYRQETQYF.

This rearrangement joins TRBV18 to TRBJ1-2; a weak D match, TRBD1 (5 bases). V was clipped by 6 bases and J by 6 bases, with 20 bases between them. Germline CDR1 reads KGHSH; CDR2 reads LQKENI. The CDR3 consists of 15 residues. The CDR3 spells CASSPALGGRDGYTF. The CDR3 nucleotides are TGTGCCAGCTCCCCGGCTCTGGGGGGACGGGATGGCTACACCTTC.

The V call is TRBV5-4, the J call TRBJ2-5, with 12 bases matching TRBD2. Germline assignment: CDR1 SGHNT and CDR2 YYREEE (reference sequence). The CDR3 sequence is 16 residues long. J lost 5 bases, V lost 4 bases, and 9 bases had no gene match. The CDR3 region is CASSPARLAGGETQYF. The CDR3, as DNA: TGTGCCAGCAGCCCCGCGAGGCTAGCGGGAGGGGAGACCCAGTACTTC.

In its sample, this clone was seen a few times. This chain uses TRBV2 with TRBJ1-6; no firm D call. In germline, CDR1 is SNHLY, CDR2 FYNNEI. The length of the CDR3 is 14 residues. V lost 5 bases and J lost 8, with 13 bases in between. CDR3 amino acids: CASSPTAADSPLHF. The CDR3 region has the DNA TGTGCCAGCAGTCCGACGGCGGCTGATTCACCCCTCCACTTT.

The gene calls are TRBV30 and TRBJ1-6; 10 nucleotides align to TRBD1. Germline V gene data show CDR1 as GTSNPN and CDR2 as SVGIG (reference sequence). V was pared by 1 base and J by 7 bases, with 7 bases of the junction left unmatched. The CDR3 runs to 16 residues. The CDR3 region is CAWSATRTGGNSPLHF. CDR3 DNA sequence: TGTGCCTGGAGTGCTACCCGGACAGGGGGAAATTCACCCCTCCACTTT. Full variable domain (remainder filled in from reference TRBV30 and TRBJ1-6): SQTIHQWPATLVQPVGSPLSLECTVEGTSNPNLYWYRQAAGRGLQLLFYSVGIGQISSEVPQNLSASRPQDRQFILSSKKLLLSDSGFYLCAWSATRTGGNSPLHFGNGTRLTVT.

J is TRBJ1-5 and V is TRBV19; 9 nucleotides line up with TRBD1. Losses at the gene ends were 4 bases for V and 4 bases for J; bases not matched to a gene: 11. CDR3 length: 17 amino acids. Germline V gives CDR1 LNHDA, CDR2 SQIVND (reference sequence). Here the CDR3 reads CASSRQLSGQGNQPQHF. In nucleotides, the CDR3 is TGTGCCAGTAGTAGACAGCTTTCGGGACAGGGTAATCAGCCCCAGCATTTT.

The chain has TRBV7-9 and TRBJ1-1; D remains unclear. The V gene's germline CDR1 is SEHNR and CDR2 FQNEAQ (reference sequence). V was clipped by 0 bases and J by 7 bases, with 6 bases between them. CDR3 length: 12 amino acids. The CDR3: CASSLARVEAFF. Written as DNA, the CDR3 is TGTGCCAGCAGCTTAGCGCGGGTTGAAGCTTTCTTT.

This clone was found a few times. CDR3 sequence: CASSLDGTGDTEAFF. The CDR3 DNA follows: TGTGCCAGCAGCTTAGATGGGACAGGGGACACTGAAGCTTTCTTT. The chain combines TRBV7-2 with TRBJ1-1; TRBD1 agrees at 10 bases. J gave up 3 bases and V 1 base, and 2 bases lay outside the gene matches. Per the germline V gene, CDR1 is SGHTA and CDR2 is FQGNSA. CDR3 length equals 15 residues.

V usage is TRBV29-1 and J usage is TRBJ2-2; 9 bases line up with TRBD2. The CDR3 has 16 amino acids. V gave up 4 bases and J gave up 4 bases; unmatched junction bases: 10. The germline CDR1 and CDR2 sequences are SQVTM and ANQGSEA. CDR3 sequence reads: CSVGWAGGAGTGELFF. The CDR3 DNA reads as TGCAGCGTTGGATGGGCGGGAGGGGCAGGCACCGGGGAGCTGTTTTTT.

CDR3 DNA sequence: TGTGCCAGCAGCCCTAGATCCGAGGGAACTGAAGCTTTCTTT. Translated: CASSPRSEGTEAFF. The chain couples TRBV5-3 to TRBJ1-1, with no clear D. TRBV5-3 is designated an ORF whose function remains uncertain. This CDR3 spans 14 amino acids. Trimming took off 8 bases at V and 5 bases at J, with 19 bases between the two ends.

The chain has TRBV5-6 and TRBJ2-5; the D gene is possibly TRBD2 (5 bases). The CDR3 contains 15 residues. V was clipped by 0 bases and J by 4 bases, with 13 bases between them. CDR1 and CDR2 from the germline V gene are SGHDT and YYEEEE. The DNA of the CDR3 is TGTGCCAGCAGCTTGGGTATTCGGGGTTCAGAGACCCAGTACTTC. It specifies CASSLGIRGSETQYF.

On this clone itself: The same CDR3 can be traced to other DNA sequences in this sample. The chain has TRBV18 and TRBJ1-4; 9 nucleotides line up with TRBD1. With 3 bases clipped from V and 6 bases from J, the junction kept 2 bases outside the gene matches. Germline assignment: CDR1 KGHSH and CDR2 LQKENI. The CDR3 is made up of 14 amino acids. Written as DNA, the CDR3 is TGTGCCAGCTCACCGGGACAGGGAGATGAAAAACTGTTTTTT. This sequence encodes CASSPGQGDEKLFF.

On this clone: The junction departs from the called germline gene at one end, perhaps through a read error. This sequence joins TRBV7-7 and TRBJ2-5; TRBD2 matches 11 bases. This CDR3 spans 17 amino acids. Germline V gives CDR1 SSHAT, CDR2 FNYEAQ (reference sequence). The CDR3 spells CASSLAGRLAGGETQYF. CDR3 DNA: TGTGCTAGCAGCTTAGCGGGTCGCCTAGCGGGGGGAGAGACCCAGTACTTC.

This clone was found once. The chain is built from TRBV10-3 and TRBJ2-1; 7 bases fit TRBD1. Germline CDR1 and CDR2: ENHRY and SYGVKD. Losses at the gene ends were 2 bases for V and 2 bases for J; bases not matched to a gene: 3. The CDR3 covers 15 residues. The CDR3 sequence is CAISEKGATYNEQFF. Here the CDR3 DNA reads TGTGCCATCAGTGAGAAGGGGGCAACCTACAATGAGCAGTTCTTC.

The chain has TRBV7-2 and TRBJ2-3; D not resolved. Trimming pared 4 bases from V and 2 bases from J, leaving 4 bases between. The V gene's germline CDR1 is SGHTA and CDR2 FQGNSA. The CDR3 contains 12 residues. CDR3 DNA: TGTGCCAGCAGCTCCATCACAGATACGCAGTATTTT. It is translated as CASSSITDTQYF. The full variable domain, its missing parts supplied by reference TRBV7-2 and TRBJ2-3, is GAGVSQSPSNKVTEKGKDVELRCDPISGHTALYWYRQSLGQGLEFLIYFQGNSAPDKSGLPSDRFSAERTGGSVSTLTIQRTQQEDSAVYLCASSSITDTQYFGPGTRLTVL.

The chain combines TRBV9 with TRBJ1-1; 8 bases are shared with TRBD1. Germline loops: CDR1 SGDLS, CDR2 YYNGEE. This CDR3 region has 14 residues. V shed 3 bases, J shed 7 bases, and the junction held 8 bases outside the gene matches. The CDR3, as DNA: TGTGCCAGCAGCGCCTCGACAGGGGCGCTTGAAGCTTTCTTT. It encodes CASSASTGALEAFF.

The chain employs TRBV6-6 and TRBJ1-3, with a weak D call TRBD1 (5 bases). The V and J ends lost 2 bases and 0 bases respectively, with 8 bases between them. CDR3 length equals 15 residues. Germline-derived CDR1 and CDR2 are MNHNY and SVGAGI (reference sequence). The CDR3 spells CASSYGAVSGNTIYF. CDR3 DNA sequence: TGTGCCAGCAGTTACGGGGCGGTCTCTGGAAACACCATATATTTT.

For the CDR3, the DNA is TGTGCCAGCTCAGTCAGGGAAGACACTGAAGCTTTCTTT. Translated, it gives CASSVREDTEAFF. The chain recombines TRBV18 with TRBJ1-1, with D perhaps TRBD1 (5 bases). CDR1 KGHSH and CDR2 LQKENI come from the germline V gene. Trimming shortened V by 5 bases and J by 3 bases, and 10 bases separated the two germline ends. This CDR3 has 13 amino acids.

The chain employs TRBV13 and TRBJ1-2, with 8 nucleotides matching TRBD1. The CDR3 has 15 residues. Trimming took 0 bases from V and 8 from J; bases not matched to a gene: 8. CDR1 is PRHDT and CDR2 is FYEKMQ in the germline V gene (reference sequence). CDR3 loop: CASSLGQGGLYGYTF. CDR3 sequence (DNA): TGTGCCAGCAGCTTAGGACAGGGGGGCTTATACGGCTACACCTTC. Full variable domain (rest looked up from reference TRBV13 and TRBJ1-2): AAGVIQSPRHLIKEKRETATLKCYPIPRHDTVYWYQQGPGQDPQFLISFYEKMQSDKGSIPDRFSAQQFSDYHSELNMSSLELGDSALYFCASSLGQGGLYGYTFGSGTRLTVV.

V and J are TRBV2 and TRBJ1-1; 9 bases are a match to TRBD1. CDR1 is SNHLY, CDR2 FYNNEI, per germline. The CDR3 length is 15 residues. V dropped 5 bases and J dropped 4; count of bases not matched to a gene: 8. The CDR3 DNA reads as TGTGCCAGCAGTAGGAACAGGGGGCTGGGCACTGAAGCTTTCTTT. Its translation: CASSRNRGLGTEAFF.